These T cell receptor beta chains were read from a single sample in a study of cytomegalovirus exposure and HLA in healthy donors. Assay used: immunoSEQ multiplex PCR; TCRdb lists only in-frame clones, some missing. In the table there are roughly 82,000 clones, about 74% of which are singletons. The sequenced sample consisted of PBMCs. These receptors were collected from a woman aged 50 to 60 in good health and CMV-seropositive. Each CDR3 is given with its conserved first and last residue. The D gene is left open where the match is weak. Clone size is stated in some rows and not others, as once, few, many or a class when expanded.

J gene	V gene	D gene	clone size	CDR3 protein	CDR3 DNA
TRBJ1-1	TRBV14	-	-	CASSPLVGETWGGTEAFF	TGTGCCAGCAGCCCTCTCGTTGGGGAGACATGGGGTGGCACTGAAGCTTTCTTT
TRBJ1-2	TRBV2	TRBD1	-	CASETGGENGYTF	TGTGCCAGCGAGACAGGGGGAGAGAATGGCTACACCTTC
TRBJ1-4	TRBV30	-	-	CAWSVHGGGQRTNEKLFF	TGTGCCTGGAGTGTACACGGAGGCGGTCAAAGGACTAATGAAAAACTGTTTTTT
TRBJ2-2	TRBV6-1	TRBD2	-	CASSATGTSYTGELFF	TGTGCCAGCAGTGCCACCGGGACTAGCTACACCGGGGAGCTGTTTTTT
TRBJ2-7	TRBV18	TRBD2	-	CASSPGLARGEQYF	TGTGCCAGCTCACCGGGACTAGCGAGGGGAGAGCAGTACTTC
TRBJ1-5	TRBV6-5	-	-	CASKSPGLNQPQHF	TGTGCCAGCAAGTCCCCAGGTCTCAATCAGCCCCAGCATTTT
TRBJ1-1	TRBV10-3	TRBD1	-	CAISASTGDNTEAFF	TGTGCCATCAGTGCGTCGACAGGGGATAACACTGAAGCTTTCTTT
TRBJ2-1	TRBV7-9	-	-	CASSSIGETAYNEQFF	TGTGCCAGCAGCTCAATCGGGGAGACGGCTTACAATGAGCAGTTCTTC
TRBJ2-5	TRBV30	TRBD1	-	CAWSVGQDQETQYF	TGTGCCTGGAGTGTAGGACAGGACCAAGAGACCCAGTACTTC
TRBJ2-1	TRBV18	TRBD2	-	CASSVGGGNEQFF	TGTGCCAGCTCAGTTGGCGGGGGCAATGAGCAGTTCTTC
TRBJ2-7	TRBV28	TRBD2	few	CASSLGGALLRGQYF	TGTGCCAGCAGTTTGGGAGGGGCCCTCCTACGTGGGCAGTACTTC
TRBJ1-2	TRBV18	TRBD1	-	CASSPETGGFGYTF	TGTGCCAGCTCACCAGAGACAGGGGGATTTGGCTACACCTTC
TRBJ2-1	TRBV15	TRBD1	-	CATSRGGQAANEQFF	TGTGCCACCAGCAGAGGGGGACAGGCGGCGAATGAGCAGTTCTTC
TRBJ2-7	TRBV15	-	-	CATSRVLEPSYEQYF	TGTGCCACCAGCAGAGTGCTGGAGCCCTCCTACGAGCAGTACTTC
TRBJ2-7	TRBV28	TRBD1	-	CASSSGQAHHYEQYF	TGTGCCAGCAGTTCGGGACAGGCACACCACTACGAGCAGTACTTC
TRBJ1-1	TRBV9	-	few	CASSVGVSLGAEAFF	TGTGCCAGCAGCGTAGGTGTGTCGCTAGGGGCTGAAGCTTTCTTT